The 13 T cell receptor beta chains given below trace back to one sample, sequenced in a study of Ad26.COV2.S vaccination and SARS-CoV-2 variants. Assay used: immunoSEQ multiplex PCR; TCRdb lists only in-frame clones, some missing. The table includes about 410,000 clones, about 90% detected once. Indicated treatment: roughly 18 received Ad26.COV2.S at low or high dose, single or two shots; roughly five received placebo; per-sample allocation not given. Samples came from day 63 after the first vaccine or placebo injection. The sample in question was peripheral blood, obtained in a trial of Ad26.COV2.S vaccine versus placebo. The receptors here all came from a person between 18 and 60 years old who received the Ad26.COV2.S COVID-19 vaccine or a placebo.

The chain combines TRBV25-1 with TRBJ1-6, with D perhaps TRBD1 (5 bases). The CDR3 runs 14 residues. V lost 8 bases to trimming and J lost 3 bases, with 11 bases between them. The germline gives CDR1 MGHDK, CDR2 SYGVNS. CDR3 nucleotide sequence: TGTGCCAGCGGGGTCACAGGCTATAATTCACCCCTCCACTTT. Residues: CASGVTGYNSPLHF. Full variable domain (missing parts from reference TRBV25-1 and TRBJ1-6): EADIYQTPRYLVIGTGKKITLECSQTMGHDKMYWYQQDPGMELHLIHYSYGVNSTEKGDLSSESTVSRIRTEHFPLTLESARPSHTSQYLCASGVTGYNSPLHFGNGTRLTVT.

CDR3 region: CASSGQGTGELFF. CDR3 sequence (DNA): TGTGCCAGCTCAGGGCAGGGCACCGGGGAGCTGTTTTTT. The rearrangement joins TRBV18 to TRBJ2-2, with TRBD1 as a possible D gene (5 bases). The CDR3 extends over 13 amino acids. V was trimmed by 5 bases and J by 4 bases, leaving 8 bases between them. Germline V CDR1 and CDR2: KGHSH, LQKENI.

The rearrangement joins TRBV20-1 to TRBJ2-3; D call uncertain. Germline CDR1 DFQATT, CDR2 SNEGSKA (reference sequence). This CDR3 has 11 amino acids. V lost 3 bases and J 6 bases, leaving 7 bases between the germline ends. The CDR3 DNA reads as TGCAGTGCTAGTTATCCTGATACGCAGTATTTT. This encodes CSASYPDTQYF.

V is TRBV4-3 and J is TRBJ1-5, with a tentative D call TRBD1 (6 bases). Germline loops: CDR1 LGHNA, CDR2 YSLEER. This CDR3 spans 16 amino acids. The V end was cut by 4 bases, the J end by 5 bases, with 18 bases between. CDR3 coding DNA: TGCGCCAGCAGCCCCGGGGGCTCTCGACCCTATCAGCCCCAGCATTTT. This sequence encodes CASSPGGSRPYQPQHF.

V is TRBV4-3 and J is TRBJ1-1; 7 bases are shared with TRBD1. Germline V gives CDR1 LGHNA, CDR2 YSLEER. The CDR3 totals 15 residues. The V segment lost 2 bases and the J segment 3 bases; nucleotides outside the gene matches: 6. In DNA form, the CDR3 reads TGCGCCAGCAGCCAACCGACAGGGAGGTACACTGAAGCTTTCTTT. It codes for CASSQPTGRYTEAFF.

This clone has just one count. This chain uses TRBV24-1 with TRBJ1-2, with 7 bases lining up with TRBD1. This CDR3 region has 14 residues. V dropped 4 bases and J dropped 3; count of bases not matched to a gene: 4. CDR1 and CDR2 (germline): KGHDR, SFDVKD. CDR3 sequence reads: CATSDQGQYYGYTF. In DNA, the CDR3 is TGTGCCACCAGTGACCAGGGACAGTACTATGGCTACACCTTC.

This clone has only a few counts. This sequence joins TRBV7-6 and TRBJ2-7, with D possibly called TRBD1 or TRBD2 (5 bases each). The CDR3 is 17 residues long. Trimming cost V 5 bases and J 7 bases, with 27 bases left between them. CDR1 SGHVS and CDR2 FNYEAQ come from the germline V gene. Here the CDR3 DNA reads TGTGCCAGCAGCGGGGAGAGGACGACAGTACCCCCTGGGGAGCAGTACTTC. Translating gives CASSGERTTVPPGEQYF.

This chain uses TRBV30 with TRBJ1-2; D call uncertain. Germline assignment: CDR1 GTSNPN and CDR2 SVGIG (reference sequence). Trimming removed 1 base at V and 2 bases at J, with 2 bases between. There are 11 residues in the CDR3. Here the CDR3 reads CAWSGNYGYTF. The DNA of the CDR3 is TGTGCCTGGAGTGGGAACTATGGCTACACCTTC. Based on the CDR3 plus reference TRBV30 and TRBJ1-2, the full variable domain is SQTIHQWPATLVQPVGSPLSLECTVEGTSNPNLYWYRQAAGRGLQLLFYSVGIGQISSEVPQNLSASRPQDRQFILSSKKLLLSDSGFYLCAWSGNYGYTFGSGTRLTVV.

The chain links TRBV12-3 or TRBV12-4 to TRBJ1-2, with D maybe TRBD1 (6 bases). The CDR3 totals 13 residues. Trimming removed 2 bases from V and 8 bases from J, with 12 bases in between. The CDR3 reads CASSLTGAGGYTF. As DNA, the CDR3 is TGTGCCAGCAGTTTAACGGGGGCTGGCGGCTACACCTTC.

This rearrangement joins TRBV10-3 to TRBJ2-7; possible D gene TRBD1, 5 bases. V was shortened by 3 bases and J by 0 bases, with 9 bases between the two germline ends. CDR3 length: 14 residues. Germline-derived CDR1 and CDR2 are ENHRY and SYGVKD. This CDR3 is CAISDGASSYEQYF. As DNA, the CDR3 is TGTGCCATCAGTGATGGGGCTAGCTCCTACGAGCAGTACTTC.

The chain carries TRBV7-9 and TRBJ2-4; 7 nucleotides match TRBD1. Germline assignment: CDR1 SEHNR and CDR2 FQNEAQ (reference sequence). V lost 5 bases, J lost 5 bases, and 6 bases stayed unmatched. The CDR3 has 14 residues. The CDR3 nucleotides read TGTGCCAGCAGCCACCGACAGGGCCAAAACATTCAGTACTTC. Amino acid sequence: CASSHRQGQNIQYF.

With respect to this clone: Other DNA sequences in this sample translate to the same CDR3. This sequence joins TRBV11-3 and TRBJ2-3; 7 nucleotides align to TRBD2. After removal of 4 bases from V and 3 bases from J, the junction contained 4 bases not matched to a gene. The CDR3 totals 14 residues. CDR1 and CDR2 from the germline V gene are SGHNT and YENEEA. CDR3 protein: CASSSGGTTDTQYF. The CDR3 coding sequence is TGTGCCAGCAGCTCCGGGGGGACTACAGATACGCAGTATTTT. Complete variable domain (other parts from reference TRBV11-3 and TRBJ2-3): EAGVVQSPRYKIIEKKQPVAFWCNPISGHNTLYWYLQNLGQGPELLIRYENEEAVDDSQLPKDRFSAERLKGVDSTLKIQPAELGDSAVYLCASSSGGTTDTQYFGPGTRLTVL.

The V call is TRBV14, the J call TRBJ1-1; no clear D gene. Between the trimmed V and J ends, which lost 1 base and 1 base, there was a span of 16 bases. Germline assignment: CDR1 SGHDN and CDR2 FVKESK. The length of the CDR3 is 17 residues. CDR3 sequence (DNA): TGTGCCAGCAGCCAAGGGCAAAACCTTCTCCGGAACACTGAAGCTTTCTTT. Protein sequence: CASSQGQNLLRNTEAFF.